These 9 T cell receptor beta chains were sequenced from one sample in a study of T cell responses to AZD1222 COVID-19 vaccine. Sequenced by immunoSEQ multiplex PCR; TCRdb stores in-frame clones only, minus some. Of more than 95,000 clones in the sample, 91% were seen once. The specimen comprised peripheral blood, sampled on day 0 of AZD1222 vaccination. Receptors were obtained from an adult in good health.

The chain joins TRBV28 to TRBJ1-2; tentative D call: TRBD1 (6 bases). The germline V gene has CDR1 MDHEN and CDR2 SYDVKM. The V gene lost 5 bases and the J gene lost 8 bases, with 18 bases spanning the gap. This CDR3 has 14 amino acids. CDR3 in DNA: TGTGCCAGCAGTCACAGGGCCCAAGGCTCCGGCTACACCTTC. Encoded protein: CASSHRAQGSGYTF.

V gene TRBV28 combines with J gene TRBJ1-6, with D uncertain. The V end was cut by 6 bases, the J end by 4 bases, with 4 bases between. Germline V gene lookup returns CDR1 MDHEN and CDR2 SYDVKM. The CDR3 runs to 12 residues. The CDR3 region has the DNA TGTGCCAGCAGGCAATATAATTCACCCCTCCACTTT. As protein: CASRQYNSPLHF.

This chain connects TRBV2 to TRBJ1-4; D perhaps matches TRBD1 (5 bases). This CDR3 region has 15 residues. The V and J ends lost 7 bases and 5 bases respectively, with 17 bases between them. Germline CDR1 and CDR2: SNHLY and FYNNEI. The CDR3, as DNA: TGTGCCAGCACTCGGACAAAAGCCGGGAATGAAAAACTGTTTTTT. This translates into CASTRTKAGNEKLFF.

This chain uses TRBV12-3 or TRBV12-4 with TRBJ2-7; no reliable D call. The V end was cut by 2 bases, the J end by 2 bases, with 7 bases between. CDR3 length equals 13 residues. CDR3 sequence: CASSLTNTYEQYF. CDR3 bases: TGTGCCAGCAGTTTAACTAACACCTACGAGCAGTACTTC.

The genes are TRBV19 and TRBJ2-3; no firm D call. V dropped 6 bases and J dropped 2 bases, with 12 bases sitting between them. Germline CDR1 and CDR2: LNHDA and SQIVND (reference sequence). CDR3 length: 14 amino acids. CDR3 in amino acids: CASSPSPHTDTQYF. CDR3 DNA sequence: TGTGCCAGTAGCCCCTCCCCCCACACAGATACGCAGTATTTT.

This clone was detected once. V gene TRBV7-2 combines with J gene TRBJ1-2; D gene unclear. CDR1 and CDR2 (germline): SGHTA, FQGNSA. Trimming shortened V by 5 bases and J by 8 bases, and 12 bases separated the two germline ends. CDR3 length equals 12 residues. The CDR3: CASSLQQGGYTF. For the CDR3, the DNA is TGTGCCAGCAGCCTCCAACAAGGCGGCTACACCTTC.

The CDR3 here is CASSLTSGGAKNIQYF. In DNA form, the CDR3 reads TGTGCCAGCTCACTCACATCCGGGGGAGCCAAAAACATTCAGTACTTC. The V and J genes are TRBV18 and TRBJ2-4; tentatively, D is TRBD2 (6 bases). V lost 4 bases and J 0 bases, leaving 13 bases between the germline ends. This CDR3 comprises 16 residues. Germline V CDR1 and CDR2: KGHSH, LQKENI.

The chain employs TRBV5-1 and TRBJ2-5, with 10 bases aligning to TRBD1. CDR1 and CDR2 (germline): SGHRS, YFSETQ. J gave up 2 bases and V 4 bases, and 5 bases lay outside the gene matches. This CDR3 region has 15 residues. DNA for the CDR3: TGCGCCAGCAGCGGGGGACAGGGGTTGCAAGAGACCCAGTACTTC. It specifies CASSGGQGLQETQYF.

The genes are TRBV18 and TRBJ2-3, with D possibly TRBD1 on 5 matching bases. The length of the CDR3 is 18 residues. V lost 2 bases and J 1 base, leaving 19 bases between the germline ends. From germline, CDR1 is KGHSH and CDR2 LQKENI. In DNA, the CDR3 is TGTGCCAGCTCACCAGGGCAGGGAAGGGGCACCGGCACAGATACGCAGTATTTT. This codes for CASSPGQGRGTGTDTQYF.